Listed below are T cell receptor beta chains from one sample, sequenced in a study of post-analysis software for immune sequencing data. TCRdb recomputed calls from the PCR reads with MiXCR, one row per CDR3 protein. In the table there are roughly 540,000 distinct CDR3 sequences, under 40% of which are singletons. Sequenced material: blood. These TCRs come from a girl aged 2 to 17 with multiple sclerosis. The CDR3 runs from the conserved cysteine through the conserved F or W. A D gene is named only where the DNA matches it firmly. Size is stated for part of the rows, as once, few or many counts, or as a class when the clone is expanded.

j_call: TRBJ2-6
v_call: TRBV20-1
clone_size: few
d_call: .
cdr3_length: 14
cdr3_aa: CSAPRQSGANVLTF
cdr3_nt: TGCAGTGCTCCTAGACAGTCTGGGGCCAACGTCCTGACTTTC

j_call: TRBJ1-2
v_call: TRBV11-2
clone_size: few
d_call: .
cdr3_length: 17
cdr3_aa: CASSPFLAASANYGYTF
cdr3_nt: TGTGCCAGCAGCCCTTTTCTCGCGGCCAGCGCTAACTATGGCTACACCTTC

j_call: TRBJ1-1
v_call: TRBV7-9
clone_size: .
d_call: .
cdr3_length: 13
cdr3_aa: CASSSPTGTEAFF
cdr3_nt: TGTGCCAGCAGCAGCCCCACCGGGACTGAAGCTTTCTTT

j_call: TRBJ2-2
v_call: TRBV29-1
clone_size: .
d_call: .
cdr3_length: 14
cdr3_aa: CSVETPGQAVELFF
cdr3_nt: TGCAGCGTTGAAACCCCGGGACAAGCGGTAGAGCTGTTTTTT

j_call: TRBJ1-2
v_call: TRBV20-1
clone_size: few
d_call: TRBD1
cdr3_length: 18
cdr3_aa: CSALRQGAFFRTNYGYTF
cdr3_nt: TGCAGTGCCCTAAGGCAGGGGGCTTTCTTTCGAACTAACTATGGCTACACCTTC

j_call: TRBJ2-7
v_call: TRBV11-2
clone_size: many
d_call: TRBD2
cdr3_length: 14
cdr3_aa: CASSSAGTSYEQYF
cdr3_nt: TGTGCCAGCAGCTCCGCCGGGACTAGCTACGAGCAGTACTTC

j_call: TRBJ1-2
v_call: TRBV29-1
clone_size: .
d_call: .
cdr3_length: 10
cdr3_aa: CSVERSGYTF
cdr3_nt: TGCAGCGTTGAGAGGAGTGGCTACACCTTC

j_call: TRBJ2-1
v_call: TRBV9
clone_size: .
d_call: TRBD1
cdr3_length: 15
cdr3_aa: CASSYKYQGADEQFF
cdr3_nt: TGTGCCAGCAGTTATAAATACCAGGGGGCGGATGAGCAGTTCTTC

j_call: TRBJ2-5
v_call: TRBV13
clone_size: few
d_call: .
cdr3_length: 15
cdr3_aa: CASSKRTDSGETQYF
cdr3_nt: TGTGCCAGCAGCAAGAGGACGGACTCAGGGGAGACCCAGTACTTC

j_call: TRBJ2-7
v_call: TRBV25-1
clone_size: .
d_call: .
cdr3_length: 14
cdr3_aa: CASRDESRTYEQYF
cdr3_nt: TGTGCCAGCAGGGATGAGAGCAGGACGTACGAGCAGTACTTC

j_call: TRBJ2-1
v_call: TRBV5-1
clone_size: .
d_call: .
cdr3_length: 13
cdr3_aa: CASSLISPPEQFF
cdr3_nt: TGCGCCAGCAGCTTGATTAGTCCCCCTGAGCAGTTCTTC

j_call: TRBJ2-1
v_call: TRBV5-1
clone_size: few
d_call: .
cdr3_length: 15
cdr3_aa: CASSFSRAAYNEQFF
cdr3_nt: TGCGCCAGCAGCTTCTCCCGAGCAGCCTACAATGAGCAGTTCTTC

j_call: TRBJ2-2
v_call: TRBV10-3
clone_size: few
d_call: .
cdr3_length: 16
cdr3_aa: CAITPGGTPNTGELFF
cdr3_nt: TGTGCCATCACCCCAGGGGGGACACCTAACACCGGGGAGCTGTTTTTT

j_call: TRBJ1-6
v_call: TRBV5-6
clone_size: .
d_call: .
cdr3_length: 12
cdr3_aa: CASSLRGLPLHF
cdr3_nt: TGTGCCAGCAGCCTCAGGGGTTTACCCCTCCACTTT

j_call: TRBJ2-5
v_call: TRBV5-1
clone_size: .
d_call: .
cdr3_length: 15
cdr3_aa: CASSLAGTPQETQYF
cdr3_nt: TGCGCCAGCAGCTTGGCAGGGACGCCCCAAGAGACCCAGTACTTC

j_call: TRBJ1-1
v_call: TRBV5-1
clone_size: .
d_call: .
cdr3_length: 14
cdr3_aa: CASSFGGTGTEAFF
cdr3_nt: TGCGCCAGCAGCTTTGGGGGGACTGGAACTGAAGCTTTCTTT

j_call: TRBJ1-2
v_call: TRBV27
clone_size: .
d_call: .
cdr3_length: 15
cdr3_aa: CASSPSRAADYGYTF
cdr3_nt: TGTGCCAGCAGTCCGAGCCGGGCCGCAGACTATGGCTACACCTTC

j_call: TRBJ1-2
v_call: TRBV27
clone_size: .
d_call: TRBD1
cdr3_length: 13
cdr3_aa: CASGLTGADGYTF
cdr3_nt: TGTGCCAGCGGCTTAACAGGGGCGGATGGCTACACCTTC

j_call: TRBJ1-1
v_call: TRBV29-1
clone_size: few
d_call: .
cdr3_length: 12
cdr3_aa: CSVSGINTEAFF
cdr3_nt: TGCAGCGTTTCAGGGATTAACACTGAAGCTTTCTTT

j_call: TRBJ2-5
v_call: TRBV28
clone_size: few
d_call: .
cdr3_length: 12
cdr3_aa: CASTPREHEQYF
cdr3_nt: TGTGCCAGCACCCCCAGAGAACATGAGCAGTACTTC

j_call: TRBJ2-6
v_call: TRBV5-6
clone_size: few
d_call: .
cdr3_length: 18
cdr3_aa: CASSPGRDLRSGANVLTF
cdr3_nt: TGTGCCAGCAGCCCTGGCAGGGACTTGCGCTCTGGGGCCAACGTCCTGACTTTC

j_call: TRBJ2-7
v_call: TRBV10-3
clone_size: .
d_call: .
cdr3_length: 16
cdr3_aa: CAISESGAKVGYEQYF
cdr3_nt: TGTGCCATCAGTGAATCAGGGGCTAAGGTTGGTTACGAGCAGTACTTC

j_call: TRBJ2-7
v_call: TRBV9
clone_size: once
d_call: .
cdr3_length: 17
cdr3_aa: CASSVLGSRPGNNEQYF
cdr3_nt: TGTGCCAGCAGCGTACTTGGTTCAAGACCCGGAAACAATGAGCAGTACTTC

j_call: TRBJ2-7
v_call: TRBV20-1
clone_size: once
d_call: .
cdr3_length: 16
cdr3_aa: CSARDYGGQSSYEQYF
cdr3_nt: TGCAGTGCTAGAGATTACGGCGGGCAAAGCTCCTACGAGCAGTACTTC

j_call: TRBJ1-1
v_call: TRBV3-1
clone_size: .
d_call: .
cdr3_length: 14
cdr3_aa: CASSSRGYGTEAFF
cdr3_nt: TGTGCCAGCAGTAGTAGGGGGTACGGAACTGAAGCTTTCTTT

j_call: TRBJ1-2
v_call: TRBV20-1
clone_size: .
d_call: TRBD1
cdr3_length: 15
cdr3_aa: CSASPETGGNYGYTF
cdr3_nt: TGCAGTGCTTCGCCGGAGACAGGGGGAAACTATGGCTACACCTTC

j_call: TRBJ1-5
v_call: TRBV7-2
clone_size: .
d_call: TRBD1
cdr3_length: 16
cdr3_aa: CASSLGQGAYNQPQHF
cdr3_nt: TGTGCCAGCAGCTTAGGACAGGGGGCTTATAATCAGCCCCAGCATTTT

j_call: TRBJ2-1
v_call: TRBV12-3/TRBV12-4
clone_size: few
d_call: .
cdr3_length: 15
cdr3_aa: CASSFEFRSYNEQFF
cdr3_nt: TGTGCCAGCAGTTTCGAGTTCCGGTCCTACAATGAGCAGTTCTTC

j_call: TRBJ2-5
v_call: TRBV20-1
clone_size: few
d_call: .
cdr3_length: 13
cdr3_aa: CSSDRGLQETQYF
cdr3_nt: TGCAGTTCCGACCGGGGACTCCAAGAGACCCAGTACTTC

j_call: TRBJ2-3
v_call: TRBV7-2
clone_size: few
d_call: TRBD2
cdr3_length: 18
cdr3_aa: CASSLLAGGSASTDTQYF
cdr3_nt: TGTGCCAGCAGCTTACTAGCGGGGGGGAGTGCTAGCACAGATACGCAGTATTTT

j_call: TRBJ2-5
v_call: TRBV10-3
clone_size: few
d_call: TRBD1
cdr3_length: 14
cdr3_aa: CAISTGTGRQTQYF
cdr3_nt: TGTGCCATCAGTACGGGGACAGGTCGCCAGACCCAGTACTTC

j_call: TRBJ2-7
v_call: TRBV28
clone_size: few
d_call: .
cdr3_length: 14
cdr3_aa: CASSFGGLGYEQYF
cdr3_nt: TGTGCCAGCAGTTTTGGGGGGCTAGGGTACGAGCAGTACTTC

j_call: TRBJ2-7
v_call: TRBV4-2
clone_size: few
d_call: TRBD2
cdr3_length: 15
cdr3_aa: CASSQALAGAYEQYF
cdr3_nt: TGTGCCAGCAGCCAAGCACTAGCGGGGGCCTACGAGCAGTACTTC

j_call: TRBJ2-1
v_call: TRBV4-3
clone_size: once
d_call: .
cdr3_length: 17
cdr3_aa: CASSQDTIRGSYNEQFF
cdr3_nt: TGCGCCAGCAGCCAAGATACAATTAGGGGCTCCTACAATGAGCAGTTCTTC

j_call: TRBJ2-5
v_call: TRBV20-1
clone_size: few
d_call: .
cdr3_length: 12
cdr3_aa: CSARDVGETQYF
cdr3_nt: TGCAGTGCTAGAGATGTGGGGGAGACCCAGTACTTC

j_call: TRBJ2-7
v_call: TRBV12-3/TRBV12-4
clone_size: few
d_call: .
cdr3_length: 15
cdr3_aa: CASSPEEGSTYEQYF
cdr3_nt: TGTGCCAGCAGCCCTGAGGAAGGGAGCACCTACGAGCAGTACTTC

j_call: TRBJ1-2
v_call: TRBV20-1
clone_size: .
d_call: .
cdr3_length: 14
cdr3_aa: CSARDSWGNYGYTF
cdr3_nt: TGCAGTGCTAGAGATTCCTGGGGCAACTATGGCTACACCTTC

j_call: TRBJ1-4
v_call: TRBV20-1
clone_size: .
d_call: .
cdr3_length: 17
cdr3_aa: CSARSAGGSTANEKLFF
cdr3_nt: TGCAGTGCTAGAAGTGCGGGGGGCTCCACAGCTAATGAAAAACTGTTTTTT

j_call: TRBJ1-2
v_call: TRBV28
clone_size: few
d_call: TRBD1
cdr3_length: 17
cdr3_aa: CASSWDLGQGTNYGYTF
cdr3_nt: TGTGCCAGCAGTTGGGATCTCGGACAGGGGACTAACTATGGCTACACCTTC

j_call: TRBJ1-1
v_call: TRBV20-1
clone_size: .
d_call: .
cdr3_length: 11
cdr3_aa: CSARRNGEAFF
cdr3_nt: TGCAGTGCGAGACGAAACGGGGAAGCTTTCTTT

j_call: TRBJ1-4
v_call: TRBV3-1
clone_size: .
d_call: .
cdr3_length: 14
cdr3_aa: CASTLRGNNEKLFF
cdr3_nt: TGTGCCAGCACCCTCAGGGGTAATAATGAAAAACTGTTTTTT

j_call: TRBJ2-2
v_call: TRBV20-1
clone_size: .
d_call: .
cdr3_length: 15
cdr3_aa: CSARDLASETGELFF
cdr3_nt: TGCAGTGCTAGAGATCTGGCCAGCGAGACCGGGGAGCTGTTTTTT

j_call: TRBJ1-5
v_call: TRBV7-6
clone_size: few
d_call: TRBD1
cdr3_length: 15
cdr3_aa: CASSSGTGRNQPQHF
cdr3_nt: TGTGCCAGCAGTTCCGGGACAGGACGCAATCAGCCCCAGCATTTT